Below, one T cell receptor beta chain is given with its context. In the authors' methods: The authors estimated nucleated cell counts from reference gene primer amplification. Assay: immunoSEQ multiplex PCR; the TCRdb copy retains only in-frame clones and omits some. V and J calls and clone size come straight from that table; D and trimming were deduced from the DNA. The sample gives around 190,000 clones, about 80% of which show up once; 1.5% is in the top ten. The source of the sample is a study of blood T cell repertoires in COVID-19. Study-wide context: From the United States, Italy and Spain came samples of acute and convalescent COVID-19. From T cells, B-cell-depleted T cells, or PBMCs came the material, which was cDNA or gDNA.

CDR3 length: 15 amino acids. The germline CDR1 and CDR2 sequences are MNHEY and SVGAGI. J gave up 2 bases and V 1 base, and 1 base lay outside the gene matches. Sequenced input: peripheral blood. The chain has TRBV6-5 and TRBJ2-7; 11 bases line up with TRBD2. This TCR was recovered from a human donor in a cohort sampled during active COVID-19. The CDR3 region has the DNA TGTGCCAGCAGTTACTATAGCGGGGGGGCCTACGAGCAGTACTTC. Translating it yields CASSYYSGGAYEQYF.